Listed here are 16 T cell receptor beta chains from one sample, sequenced in a study of beta chain features in type 1 diabetes. What was sequenced were expressed TCRB transcripts, since all of the isolated RNA had been reverse transcribed. Assay: immunoSEQ multiplex PCR; the TCRdb copy retains only in-frame clones and omits some. The sample lists 200,000 to 250,000 clones; 11% were seen once. Source material: central memory CD4+ T cells from blood. The receptors were sampled from a man between 18 and 35 years old in good health.

The sample holds many counts of this clone. The genes are TRBV6-5 and TRBJ2-1; TRBD2 matches 12 bases. Germline CDR1 reads MNHEY; CDR2 reads SVGAGI. The V segment lost 6 bases and the J segment 7 bases; nucleotides outside the gene matches: 4. This CDR3 comprises 14 residues. The CDR3 region is CASRASGRGNEQFF. CDR3 nucleotide sequence: TGTGCCAGCAGGGCTAGCGGGAGGGGGAATGAGCAGTTCTTC.

V usage is TRBV6-6 and J usage is TRBJ2-3; D is uncertain. Germline V lookup: CDR1 MNHNY, CDR2 SVGAGI (reference sequence). The CDR3 runs to 12 residues. Trimming left V 6 bases short and J 2 bases short, with 6 bases between. CDR3 loop: CASRPDTDTQYF. The CDR3 nucleotides read TGTGCCAGCAGGCCCGACACAGATACGCAGTATTTT.

This clone has only a few counts. V and J are TRBV6-6 and TRBJ2-5, with D tentatively TRBD1 (5 bases). V gave up 5 bases and J gave up 5 bases, with 15 bases separating them. Germline values: CDR1 MNHNY, CDR2 SVGAGI (reference sequence). The CDR3 is made up of 14 amino acids. The CDR3 DNA follows: TGTGCCAGCAGTCAAATCAGGGATTTTGAGACCCAGTACTTC. It codes for CASSQIRDFETQYF.

This clone has a count of ten or more. CDR3 residues: CASSFPVNYGYTF. The CDR3, as DNA: TGTGCCAGCAGTTTCCCCGTGAACTATGGCTACACCTTC. This chain uses TRBV28 with TRBJ1-2; D not resolved. Germline CDR1 reads MDHEN; CDR2 reads SYDVKM. The V gene lost 3 bases and the J gene lost 2 bases, with 7 bases spanning the gap. The CDR3 contains 13 residues.

The chain combines TRBV4-3 with TRBJ2-2, with unresolved D. The V end was cut by 0 bases, the J end by 4 bases, with 6 bases between. This CDR3 spans 14 amino acids. Looked up from germline, CDR1 is LGHNA and CDR2 is YSLEER. The CDR3 loop reads CASSQEFVTGELFF. In DNA form, the CDR3 reads TGCGCCAGCAGCCAAGAGTTTGTCACCGGGGAGCTGTTTTTT.

This clone was recorded a few times. The J gene is TRBJ2-3, the V gene TRBV4-3; no definite D call. V lost 4 bases and J lost 5, with 10 bases in between. Germline CDR1 LGHNA, CDR2 YSLEER. This CDR3 is built from 13 residues. The CDR3 DNA reads as TGCGCCAGCAGCCTCGATGACATAGATACGCAGTATTTT. This sequence encodes CASSLDDIDTQYF.

The chain recombines TRBV29-1 with TRBJ2-3, with 8 bases that match TRBD1. Germline V lookup: CDR1 SQVTM, CDR2 ANQGSEA. The CDR3 consists of 13 residues. CDR3 DNA: TGCAGTGGCCGAACAGGGGGGACCGATACGCAGTATTTT. It encodes CSGRTGGTDTQYF.

This clone came up a few times. The chain joins TRBV19 to TRBJ1-5; D possibly corresponds to TRBD1 (6 bases). Trimming left V 1 base short and J 5 bases short, with 15 bases between. Germline V lookup: CDR1 LNHDA, CDR2 SQIVND (reference sequence). The CDR3 runs to 16 residues. The CDR3 loop reads CASSIARGRVDQPQHF. The CDR3 bases are TGTGCCAGTAGTATAGCCCGGGGGCGTGTGGATCAGCCCCAGCATTTT. Complete variable domain (other parts from reference TRBV19 and TRBJ1-5): DGGITQSPKYLFRKEGQNVTLSCEQNLNHDAMYWYRQDPGQGLRLIYYSQIVNDFQKGDIAEGYSVSREKKESFPLTVTSAQKNPTAFYLCASSIARGRVDQPQHFGDGTRLSIL.

This clone was counted only a few times. The V and J genes are TRBV10-3 and TRBJ2-5, with D maybe TRBD2 (7 bases). V was pared by 7 bases and J by 1 base, with 13 bases between. Looked up from germline, CDR1 is ENHRY and CDR2 is SYGVKD. The CDR3 has 14 amino acids. CDR3 nucleotides: TGTGCCATCACCCGGGGAGGGGGCCAAGAGACCCAGTACTTC. Protein product: CAITRGGGQETQYF.

Only a few counts were recorded for this clone. The chain couples TRBV5-1 to TRBJ1-1; 8 nucleotides agree with TRBD1. CDR1 is SGHRS and CDR2 is YFSETQ in the germline V gene. After removal of 1 base from V and 4 bases from J, the junction contained 3 bases not matched to a gene. The CDR3 contains 14 residues. This CDR3 reads CASSLPDRATEAFF. The DNA of the CDR3 is TGCGCCAGCAGCTTGCCGGACAGGGCCACTGAAGCTTTCTTT.

The rearrangement links TRBV10-3 to TRBJ2-6; D possibly corresponds to TRBD1 (5 bases). Germline V gene sequence: CDR1 ENHRY, CDR2 SYGVKD. The CDR3 sequence is 14 residues long. The CDR3 sequence is CASNPGSGANVLTF. Written as DNA, the CDR3 is TGTGCTTCGAACCCAGGGTCCGGGGCCAACGTCCTGACTTTC.

This clone appeared once. Other DNA sequences in the same sample also yield this CDR3. This chain links TRBV7-2 with TRBJ2-7; 10 bases are a match to TRBD1. This CDR3 contains 14 residues. Germline V gene sequence: CDR1 SGHTA, CDR2 FQGNSA. V dropped 5 bases and J dropped 4; count of bases not matched to a gene: 5. The CDR3 nucleotides are TGTGCCAGCAGCATCCGGGACAGGGGTTACGAGCAGTACTTC. It translates to CASSIRDRGYEQYF.

Only a few counts were recorded for this clone. This rearrangement joins TRBV5-6 to TRBJ1-2; D might be TRBD1 (6 bases). This CDR3 has 17 residues. Germline assignment: CDR1 SGHDT and CDR2 YYEEEE. Deletions cut 0 bases from V and 7 bases from J, with 22 bases between. This CDR3 reads CASSLVANREGAAGYTF. Here the CDR3 DNA reads TGTGCCAGCAGCTTGGTTGCCAACAGGGAAGGGGCCGCTGGCTACACCTTC.

This clone was counted between two and nine times. J is TRBJ2-1 and V is TRBV7-2; TRBD2 matches 14 bases. Per the germline V gene, CDR1 is SGHTA and CDR2 is FQGNSA. The J segment lost 7 bases and the V segment lost 5 bases, leaving 4 bases of the junction unmatched. The CDR3 has 15 amino acids. This CDR3 is CASSKGLAGVNEQFF. CDR3 nucleotides: TGTGCCAGCAGCAAGGGACTAGCGGGAGTGAATGAGCAGTTCTTC.

This clone was seen only a few times. This chain connects TRBV6-6 to TRBJ1-1; 10 bases fit TRBD1. The CDR3 has 14 residues. Germline trimming cut 6 bases from V and 4 bases from J; bases unmatched to any gene: 5. CDR1 and CDR2 from the germline V gene are MNHNY and SVGAGI (reference sequence). The chain's CDR3 is CASRRQGASTEAFF. The CDR3 bases are TGTGCCAGCAGGAGACAGGGGGCAAGCACTGAAGCTTTCTTT.

The chain couples TRBV14 to TRBJ2-3; possibly TRBD1 for D (6 bases). Trimming stripped 0 bases from V and 5 bases from J, with 15 bases between. Per the germline V gene, CDR1 is SGHDN and CDR2 is FVKESK. This CDR3 spans 16 amino acids. In DNA, the CDR3 is TGTGCCAGCAGCCAAGATCGAGGGACACACCAAGATACGCAGTATTTT. Translating it yields CASSQDRGTHQDTQYF.